Listed below are T cell receptor beta chains from one sample, sequenced in a study of shared clonotypes between healthy human individuals. Data came from immunoSEQ multiplex PCR; TCRdb stores just in-frame clones and leaves some out. The data hold approximately 2,300,000 clones, with approximately 90% observed a single time. Source material: naive CD4+ T cells from PBMCs. The receptors shown here come from a man between 18 and 29 years old in good health. Some clones in this sample may be carry-over from other donors' samples. The CDR3 runs from the conserved cysteine through the conserved F or W. A D gene is named only where the DNA matches it firmly. Expanded clones get a size class; other rows say once, few or many, or leave the size out.

. | few | TRBJ1-1 | TRBV29-1 | TGCAGCGTCGGCCGGTTGAACACTGAAGCTTTCTTT | CSVGRLNTEAFF
. | . | TRBJ1-3 | TRBV11-3 | TGTGCCAGCAGCCTTGACGGACACTCTGGAAACACCATATATTTT | CASSLDGHSGNTIYF
TRBD1 | . | TRBJ2-3 | TRBV5-1 | TGCGCCAGCAGCATCAAGGACAGGGCGATCACAGATACGCAGTATTTT | CASSIKDRAITDTQYF
TRBD1 | . | TRBJ2-7 | TRBV2 | TGTGCCACCTCGGCGGGCCGGACAGGGGCCTACGAGCAGTACTTC | CATSAGRTGAYEQYF
. | . | TRBJ2-3 | TRBV5-1 | TGCGCCAGCAGTGAAGTGCCCACAGATACGCAGTATTTT | CASSEVPTDTQYF
TRBD1 | . | TRBJ1-4 | TRBV19 | TGTGCCAGTCGTCCTAGACAGGGGACTAATGAAAAACTGTTTTTT | CASRPRQGTNEKLFF
. | . | TRBJ1-3 | TRBV5-1 | TGCGCCAGCAGCTTGGGTGCGGGGAACTCTGGAAACACCATATATTTT | CASSLGAGNSGNTIYF
TRBD1 | once | TRBJ2-7 | TRBV19 | TGTGCCAGTAGTACGGGACAGTACAACGGAGAGCAGTACTTC | CASSTGQYNGEQYF
. | . | TRBJ1-1 | TRBV5-1 | TGCGCCAGCAGCCCCTCGACGAGGAACACTGAAGCTTTCTTT | CASSPSTRNTEAFF
. | . | TRBJ1-2 | TRBV15 | TGTGCCACCAGCAGAGACCCAAACTATGGCTACACCTTC | CATSRDPNYGYTF